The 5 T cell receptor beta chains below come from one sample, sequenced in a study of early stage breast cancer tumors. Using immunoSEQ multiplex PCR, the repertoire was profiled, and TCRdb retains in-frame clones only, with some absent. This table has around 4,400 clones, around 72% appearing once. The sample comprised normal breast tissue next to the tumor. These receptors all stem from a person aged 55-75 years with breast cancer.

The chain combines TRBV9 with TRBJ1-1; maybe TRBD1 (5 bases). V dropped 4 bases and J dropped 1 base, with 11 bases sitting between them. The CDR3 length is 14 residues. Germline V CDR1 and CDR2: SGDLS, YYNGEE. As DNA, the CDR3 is TGTGCCAGCAGCCCGACAGACGGGAACACTGAAGCTTTCTTT. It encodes CASSPTDGNTEAFF.

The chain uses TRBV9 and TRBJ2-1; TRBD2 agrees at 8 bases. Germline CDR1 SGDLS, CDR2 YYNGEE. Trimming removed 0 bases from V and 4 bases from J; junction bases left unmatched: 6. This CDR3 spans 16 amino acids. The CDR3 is CASSVGSGTSYNEQFF. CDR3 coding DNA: TGTGCCAGCAGCGTAGGATCCGGGACTAGTTACAATGAGCAGTTCTTC. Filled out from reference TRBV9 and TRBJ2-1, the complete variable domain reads DSGVTQTPKHLITATGQRVTLRCSPRSGDLSVYWYQQSLDQGLQFLIQYYNGEERAKGNILERFSAQQFPDLHSELNLSSLELGDSALYFCASSVGSGTSYNEQFFGPGTRLTVL.

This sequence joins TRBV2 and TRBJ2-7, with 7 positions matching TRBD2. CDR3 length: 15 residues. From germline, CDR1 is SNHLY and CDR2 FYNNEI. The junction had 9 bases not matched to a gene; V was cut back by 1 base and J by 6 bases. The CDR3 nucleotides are TGTGCCAGCAGTGAAGGACGACTAGCACCTGGCGAGCAGTACTTC. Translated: CASSEGRLAPGEQYF.

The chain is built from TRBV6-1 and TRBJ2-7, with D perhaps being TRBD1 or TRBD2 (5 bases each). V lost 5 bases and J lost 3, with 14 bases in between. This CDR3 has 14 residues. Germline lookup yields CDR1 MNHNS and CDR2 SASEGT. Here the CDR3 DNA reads TGTGCCAGCAGTCCTCCGGGACCTCTCTACGAGCAGTACTTC. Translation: CASSPPGPLYEQYF.

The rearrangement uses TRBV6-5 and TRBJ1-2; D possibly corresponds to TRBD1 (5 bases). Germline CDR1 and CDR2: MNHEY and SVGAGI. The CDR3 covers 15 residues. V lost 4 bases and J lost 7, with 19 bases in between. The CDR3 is CASSFSVGRQGGYTF. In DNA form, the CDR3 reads TGTGCCAGCAGTTTCTCTGTGGGGCGCCAGGGTGGCTACACCTTC.